This entry lists 10 T cell receptor beta chains sequenced from one sample in a study of blood T cell repertoires in COVID-19. Using immunoSEQ multiplex PCR, the repertoire was profiled, and TCRdb retains in-frame clones only, with some absent. This table has 190,000 or so clones, 86% appearing once. Specimen: peripheral blood. The receptors were gathered from a woman in her 70s with acute or convalescent COVID-19.

This chain connects TRBV12-3 or TRBV12-4 to TRBJ2-7, with D perhaps matching TRBD1 (5 bases). This CDR3 comprises 13 residues. V dropped 3 bases and J dropped 2 bases, with 8 bases sitting between them. CDR3 sequence reads: CASSLAGTYEQYF. The CDR3 nucleotides read TGTGCCAGCAGTTTGGCAGGGACCTACGAGCAGTACTTC.

The sample holds a few counts of this clone. J is TRBJ1-6 and V is TRBV7-2, with D perhaps matching TRBD1 (5 bases). Germline values: CDR1 SGHTA, CDR2 FQGNSA. The CDR3 contains 16 residues. V lost 1 base to trimming and J lost 7 bases, with 14 bases between them. CDR3 region: CASSLGFAQGNSPLHF. DNA of the CDR3: TGTGCCAGCAGCTTAGGGTTCGCCCAGGGAAATTCACCCCTCCACTTT.

With regard to this clone: The sample has other DNA sequences that encode this CDR3 too. The chain carries TRBV5-1 and TRBJ1-2, with a tentative D call TRBD1 (5 bases). This CDR3 contains 13 residues. Germline CDR1 reads SGHRS; CDR2 reads YFSETQ. V lost 3 bases, J lost 8 bases, and 14 bases lay in between. CDR3 in amino acids: CASSSQGPGGYTF. CDR3 in DNA: TGCGCCAGCAGCTCCCAGGGTCCAGGGGGCTACACCTTC.

J is TRBJ2-3 and V is TRBV9; the D is unclear. The length of the CDR3 is 15 residues. Germline CDR1 is SGDLS and CDR2 is YYNGEE. The V gene lost 2 bases and the J gene lost 2 bases, with 12 bases spanning the gap. CDR3 DNA sequence: TGTGCCAGCAGCGTCACCCCGCGGTCCACAGATACGCAGTATTTT. This encodes CASSVTPRSTDTQYF.

This chain links TRBV3-1 (or the pseudogene TRBV3-2) with TRBJ2-3, with 7 nucleotides matching TRBD1. There are 15 residues in the CDR3. Germline assignment: CDR1 LGHDT and CDR2 YNNKEL (reference sequence). The ends lost 5 bases at V and 4 bases at J; junction bases unmatched: 9. CDR3 amino acids: CASSSQRGGSDTQYF. The CDR3 DNA reads TGTGCCAGCAGCTCGCAACGAGGGGGCTCAGATACGCAGTATTTT.

The J gene is TRBJ2-7, the V gene TRBV9; maybe TRBD1 (5 bases). CDR1 and CDR2 (germline): SGDLS, YYNGEE. The CDR3 runs to 14 residues. V gave up 4 bases and J gave up 0 bases, with 11 bases separating them. The CDR3 bases are TGTGCCAGCAGCCCCCGGACAAACTCCTACGAGCAGTACTTC. Translation gives CASSPRTNSYEQYF. Full variable domain (missing parts from reference TRBV9 and TRBJ2-7): DSGVTQTPKHLITATGQRVTLRCSPRSGDLSVYWYQQSLDQGLQFLIQYYNGEERAKGNILERFSAQQFPDLHSELNLSSLELGDSALYFCASSPRTNSYEQYFGPGTRLTVT.

The CDR3 protein is CASSFRTELSPLHF. The CDR3 coding sequence is TGTGCCAGTAGCTTCAGGACAGAGCTTTCACCCCTCCACTTT. The chain carries TRBV19 and TRBJ1-6; tentatively, D is TRBD1 (6 bases). V was cut by 6 bases and J by 9 bases, with 15 bases left in between. The germline gives CDR1 LNHDA, CDR2 SQIVND (reference sequence). CDR3 length: 14 amino acids. The full variable domain, rest sourced from reference TRBV19 and TRBJ1-6, is DGGITQSPKYLFRKEGQNVTLSCEQNLNHDAMYWYRQDPGQGLRLIYYSQIVNDFQKGDIAEGYSVSREKKESFPLTVTSAQKNPTAFYLCASSFRTELSPLHFGNGTRLTVT.

This clone came up once. The same CDR3 is also encoded by other DNA sequences in this sample. The gene calls are TRBV5-1 and TRBJ2-7; D not resolved. Germline loops: CDR1 SGHRS, CDR2 YFSETQ. This CDR3 contains 13 residues. Trimming pared 0 bases from V and 2 bases from J, leaving 6 bases between. The CDR3 coding sequence is TGCGCCAGCAGCTTGGTCGGTACCTACGAGCAGTACTTC. Residues: CASSLVGTYEQYF.

This clone was seen just once. This chain joins TRBV27 and TRBJ1-2; D might be TRBD1 (5 bases). The CDR3 is 16 residues long. Trimming shortened V by 4 bases and J by 0 bases, and 15 bases separated the two germline ends. From germline, CDR1 is MNHEY and CDR2 SMNVEV (reference sequence). The CDR3: CASSWGGRPANYGYTF. The CDR3 nucleotides read TGTGCCAGCAGTTGGGGGGGACGGCCAGCTAACTATGGCTACACCTTC.

This chain uses TRBV12-3 or TRBV12-4 with TRBJ2-7; TRBD1 matches at 7 bases. V gave up 2 bases and J gave up 6 bases; unmatched junction bases: 4. The CDR3 runs 13 residues. CDR3 DNA sequence: TGTGCCAGCAGTTTAAAGGGGGCGGTCGAGCAGTACTTC. The encoded protein is CASSLKGAVEQYF.